The clone carrying this TCR beta chain was seen repeatedly, ten times or more. Its antigen is unidentified. Noted time point: patch test 1, 2 weeks after DPC sensitization. Described treatment: therapeutic diphenylcyclopropenone sensitization with weekly scalp DPC. The CDR3 contains 16 residues. The J segment lost 0 bases and the V segment lost 6 bases, leaving 9 bases of the junction unmatched. The data stem from a study of human T cells and chemical hapten exposure. Notes on the study in general: Donors' alopecia may make their immune response differ from healthy people's.

TCRdb redid the calling of the RACE reads with MiXCR, one entry per CDR3 protein. The sample lists approximately 80,000 distinct CDR3 sequences, roughly 7.1% occurring once. Material: whole blood, obtained in connection with sensitization to the hapten diphenylcyclopropenone (DPC). The chain has TRBV12-3 or TRBV12-4 and TRBJ2-3; 7 positions match TRBD2. This TCR was sampled from a woman in her twenties or thirties with alopecia areata. Some clones in this sample may be carry-over from other donors' samples. The CDR3 nucleotides are TGTGCCAGCAGCGCTGCAAAGCGGGGTAGCACAGATACGCAGTATTTT. Its protein is CASSAAKRGSTDTQYF.